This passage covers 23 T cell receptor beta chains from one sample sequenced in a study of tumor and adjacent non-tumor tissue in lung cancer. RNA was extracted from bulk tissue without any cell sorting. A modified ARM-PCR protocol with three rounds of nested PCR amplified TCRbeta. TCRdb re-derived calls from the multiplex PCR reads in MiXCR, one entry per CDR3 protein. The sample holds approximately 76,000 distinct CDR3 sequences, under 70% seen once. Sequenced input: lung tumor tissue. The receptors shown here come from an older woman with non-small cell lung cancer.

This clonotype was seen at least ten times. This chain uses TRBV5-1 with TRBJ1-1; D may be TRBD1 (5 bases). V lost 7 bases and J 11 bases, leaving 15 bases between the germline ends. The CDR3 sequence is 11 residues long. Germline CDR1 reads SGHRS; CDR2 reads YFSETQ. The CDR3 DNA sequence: TGCGCCAGCTCTCAGGGAGGCTCGGCTTTCTTT. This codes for CASSQGGSAFF.

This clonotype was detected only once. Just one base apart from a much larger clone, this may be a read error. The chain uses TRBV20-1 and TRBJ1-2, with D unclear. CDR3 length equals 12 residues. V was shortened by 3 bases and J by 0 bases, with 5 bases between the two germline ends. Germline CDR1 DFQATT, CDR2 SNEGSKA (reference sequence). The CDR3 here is CSARISNYGYTF. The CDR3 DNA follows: TGCAGTGCTAGGATCTCTAACTATGGCTACACCTTC.

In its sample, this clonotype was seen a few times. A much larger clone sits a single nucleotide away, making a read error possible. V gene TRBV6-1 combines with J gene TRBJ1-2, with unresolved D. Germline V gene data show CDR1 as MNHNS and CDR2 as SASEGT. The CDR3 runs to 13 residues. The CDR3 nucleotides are TGTACCAGCAGGCGTACAGAAAACTATGGCTACACCTTC. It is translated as CTSRRTENYGYTF.

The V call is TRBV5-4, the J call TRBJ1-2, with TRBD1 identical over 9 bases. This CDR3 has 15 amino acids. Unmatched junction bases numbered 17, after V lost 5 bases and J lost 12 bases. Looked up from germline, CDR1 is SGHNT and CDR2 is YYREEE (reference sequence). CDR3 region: CASSSGTGKDYGHTF. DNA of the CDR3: TGTGCCAGCAGTTCCGGGACAGGGAAAGACTATGGTCACACCTTC. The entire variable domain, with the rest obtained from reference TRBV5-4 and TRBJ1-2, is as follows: ETGVTQSPTHLIKTRGQQVTLRCSSQSGHNTVSWYQQALGQGPQFIFQYYREEENGRGNFPPRFSGLQFPNYSSELNVNALELDDSALYLCASSSGTGKDYGHTFGSGTRLTVV.

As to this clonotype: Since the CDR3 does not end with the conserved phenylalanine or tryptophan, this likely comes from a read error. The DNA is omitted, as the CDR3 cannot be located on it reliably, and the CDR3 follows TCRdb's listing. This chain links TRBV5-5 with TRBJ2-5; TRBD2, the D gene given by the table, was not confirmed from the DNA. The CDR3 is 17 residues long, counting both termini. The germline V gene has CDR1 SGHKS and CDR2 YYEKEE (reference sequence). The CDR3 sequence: CASSLAGGLADRETQHL.

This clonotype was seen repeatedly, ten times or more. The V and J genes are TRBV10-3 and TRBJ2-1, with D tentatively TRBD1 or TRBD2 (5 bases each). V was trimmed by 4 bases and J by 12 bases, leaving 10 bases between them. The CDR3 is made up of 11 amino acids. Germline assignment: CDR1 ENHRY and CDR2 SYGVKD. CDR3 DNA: TGTGCCATCAGTGGGGGTGGGGGGCAGTTCTTC. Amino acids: CAISGGGGQFF.

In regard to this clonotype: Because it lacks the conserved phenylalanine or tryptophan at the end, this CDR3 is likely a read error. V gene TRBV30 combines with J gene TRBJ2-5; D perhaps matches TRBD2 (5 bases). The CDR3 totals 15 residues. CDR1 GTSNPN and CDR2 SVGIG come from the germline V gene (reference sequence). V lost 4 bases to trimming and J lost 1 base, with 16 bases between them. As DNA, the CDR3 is TGTGCCTGGATGGCCCTCAGCGGTGCCCAAGAGACCCAGTACCTC. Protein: CAWMALSGAQETQYL.

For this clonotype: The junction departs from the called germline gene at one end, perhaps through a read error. The CDR3 nucleotides read TGTGCCAACAGCCCAACCGGTGCTATCAATCAGCCCCAGCACTTT. Translated: CANSPTGAINQPQHF. This chain joins TRBV28 and TRBJ1-5, with D hard to call. Per germline, CDR1 MDHEN and CDR2 SYDVKM. CDR3 length: 15 residues.

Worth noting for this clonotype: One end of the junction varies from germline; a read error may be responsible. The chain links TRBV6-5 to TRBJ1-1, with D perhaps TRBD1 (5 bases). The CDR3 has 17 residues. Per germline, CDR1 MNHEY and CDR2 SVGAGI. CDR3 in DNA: TGTGCCAGCAGGCTAACAGCAGGGAAACGTTGGAACACTGAGGCTTTCTTT. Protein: CASRLTAGKRWNTEAFF.

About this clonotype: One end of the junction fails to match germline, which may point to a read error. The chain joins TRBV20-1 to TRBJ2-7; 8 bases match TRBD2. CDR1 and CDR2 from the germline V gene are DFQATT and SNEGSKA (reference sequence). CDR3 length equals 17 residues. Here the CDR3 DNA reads TGCAGTGCTAGAGACCTAAAGGGACTAGAGAGGGATTACGACCAGTACTTC. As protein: CSARDLKGLERDYDQYF.

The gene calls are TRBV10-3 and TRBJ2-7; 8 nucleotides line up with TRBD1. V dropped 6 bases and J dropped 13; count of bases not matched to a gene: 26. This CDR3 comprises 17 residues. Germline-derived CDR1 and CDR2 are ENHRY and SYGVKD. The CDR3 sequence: CAIRTGELVGVPYEEYF. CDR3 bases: TGTGCCATCAGGACAGGGGAACTAGTGGGTGTTCCCTACGAGGAATACTTC.

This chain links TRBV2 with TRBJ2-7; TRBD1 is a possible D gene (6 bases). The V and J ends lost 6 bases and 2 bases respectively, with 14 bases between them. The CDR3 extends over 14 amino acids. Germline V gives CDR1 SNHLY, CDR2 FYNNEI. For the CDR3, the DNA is TGTGCCAGCAGCCCTGAAGGGGGAGCCTACGAGCAGTACTTC. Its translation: CASSPEGGAYEQYF.

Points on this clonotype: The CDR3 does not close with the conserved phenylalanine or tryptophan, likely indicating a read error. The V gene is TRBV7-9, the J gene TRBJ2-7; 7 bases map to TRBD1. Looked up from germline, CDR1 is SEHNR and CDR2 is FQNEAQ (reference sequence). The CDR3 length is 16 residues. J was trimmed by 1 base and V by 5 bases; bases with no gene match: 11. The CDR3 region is CASSLITGARSYEQYS. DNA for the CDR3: TGTGCCAGCAGCCTAATTACAGGGGCTAGGTCCTACGAGCAGTACTCC.

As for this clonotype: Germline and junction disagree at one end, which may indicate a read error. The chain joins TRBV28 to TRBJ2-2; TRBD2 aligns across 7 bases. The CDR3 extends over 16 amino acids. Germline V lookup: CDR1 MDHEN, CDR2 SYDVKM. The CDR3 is CASSFSPRFVSGELLF. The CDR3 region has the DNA TGTGCCAGCAGTTTTTCTCCAAGGTTCGTGAGCGGGGAGCTGCTTTTT.

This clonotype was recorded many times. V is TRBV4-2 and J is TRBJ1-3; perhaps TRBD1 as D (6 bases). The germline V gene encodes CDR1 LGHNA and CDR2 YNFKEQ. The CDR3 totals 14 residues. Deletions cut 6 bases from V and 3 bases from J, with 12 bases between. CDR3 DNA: TGTGCCAGCAGTACACAGGGTGATGGAAACACCATATATTTT. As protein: CASSTQGDGNTIYF.

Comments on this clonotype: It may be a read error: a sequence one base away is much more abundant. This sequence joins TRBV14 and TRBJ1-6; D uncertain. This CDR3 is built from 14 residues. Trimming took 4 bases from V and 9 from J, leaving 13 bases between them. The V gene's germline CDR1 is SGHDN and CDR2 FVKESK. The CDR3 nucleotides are TGTGCCAGCAGCCGAATCCCTGATAGTTCACCCCTCCACTTT. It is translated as CASSRIPDSSPLHF.

Here the CDR3 DNA reads TGTGCCAGCAGCAGACAAGTGGGAGGTGGGACAGATACGCAGTATTTT. Its protein is CASSRQVGGGTDTQYF. The J gene is TRBJ2-3, the V gene TRBV7-3, with a possible D match to TRBD2 (6 bases). Germline V lookup: CDR1 SGHTA, CDR2 FQGTGA. Trimming pared 5 bases from V and 3 bases from J, leaving 18 bases between. The CDR3 consists of 16 residues.

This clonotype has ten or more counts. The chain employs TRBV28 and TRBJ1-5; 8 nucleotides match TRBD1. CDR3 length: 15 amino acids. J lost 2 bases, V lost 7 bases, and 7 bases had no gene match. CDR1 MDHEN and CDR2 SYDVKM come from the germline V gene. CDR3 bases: TGTGCCAGCAATAAACAGGGGGATGGCAATCAGCCCCAGCATTTT. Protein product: CASNKQGDGNQPQHF. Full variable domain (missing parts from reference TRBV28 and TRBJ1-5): DVKVTQSSRYLVKRTGEKVFLECVQDMDHENMFWYRQDPGLGLRLIYFSYDVKMKEKGDIPEGYSVSREKKERFSLILESASTNQTSMYLCASNKQGDGNQPQHFGDGTRLSIL.

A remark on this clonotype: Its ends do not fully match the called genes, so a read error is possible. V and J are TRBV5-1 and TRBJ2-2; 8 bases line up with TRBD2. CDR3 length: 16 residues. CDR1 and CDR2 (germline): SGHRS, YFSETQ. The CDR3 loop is CASSSSLTSVTGDLFF. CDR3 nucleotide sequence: TGCGCCAGCAGCTCATCCCTGACTAGCGTCACCGGGGATCTGTTTTTT. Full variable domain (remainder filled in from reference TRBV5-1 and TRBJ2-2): KAGVTQTPRYLIKTRGQQVTLSCSPISGHRSVSWYQQTPGQGLQFLFEYFSETQRNKGNFPGRFSGRQFSNSRSEMNVSTLELGDSALYLCASSSSLTSVTGDLFFGEGSRLTVL.

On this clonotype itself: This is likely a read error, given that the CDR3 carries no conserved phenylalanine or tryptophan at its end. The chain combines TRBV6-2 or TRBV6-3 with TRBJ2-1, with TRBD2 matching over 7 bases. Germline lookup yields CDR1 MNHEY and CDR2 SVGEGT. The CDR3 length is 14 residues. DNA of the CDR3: TGTGTCAGCAGATCTAGAGGGAGGGCAAGGGAGCAGTTCTTA. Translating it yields CVSRSRGRAREQFL.

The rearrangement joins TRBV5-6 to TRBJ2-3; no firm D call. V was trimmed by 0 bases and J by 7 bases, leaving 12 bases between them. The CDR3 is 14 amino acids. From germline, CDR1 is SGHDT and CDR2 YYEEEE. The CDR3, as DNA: TGTGCCAGCAGCTTGGGAATGAAGAGATATACGCAGTATTTT. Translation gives CASSLGMKRYTQYF.

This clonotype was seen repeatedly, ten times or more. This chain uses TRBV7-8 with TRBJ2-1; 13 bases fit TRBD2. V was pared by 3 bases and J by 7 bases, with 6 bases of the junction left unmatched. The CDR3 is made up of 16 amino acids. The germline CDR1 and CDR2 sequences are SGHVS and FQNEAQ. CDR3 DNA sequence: TGTGCCAGCAGCTTCACTAGCGGGAGGGGCCGGAATGAGCAGTTCTTC. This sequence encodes CASSFTSGRGRNEQFF. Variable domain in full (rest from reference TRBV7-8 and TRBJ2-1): GAGVSQSPRYKVAKRGQDVALRCDPISGHVSLFWYQQALGQGPEFLTYFQNEAQLDKSGLPSDRFFAERPEGSVSTLKIQRTQQEDSAVYLCASSFTSGRGRNEQFFGPGTRLTVL.

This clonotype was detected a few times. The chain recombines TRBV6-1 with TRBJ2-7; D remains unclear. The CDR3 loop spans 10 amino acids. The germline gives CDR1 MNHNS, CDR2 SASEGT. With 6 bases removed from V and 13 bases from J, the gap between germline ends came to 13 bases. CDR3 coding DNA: TGTGCCAGCAGCGGTGTGAGCCAATACTTC. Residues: CASSGVSQYF.